This T cell receptor (beta chain) was captured by sequencing in a study of CD4 T cells in relation to SARS-CoV-2 and coronaviruses. Study-level background: The HLA restriction of the shared crossreactive spike epitopes was mapped.

In regard to this clone: The antigen remains undetermined.

This table comes from immunoSEQ multiplex PCR, and its TCRdb copy is limited to in-frame clones, with some not included. The sample gives about 59,000 clones, more than 80% of which show up once; under 1.5% is in the top ten. General study findings and limits: Memory recall responses, not primary responses primed in culture, are what the assay detects. Compared with monoreactive clones, crossreactive clones showed significantly weaker SARS-CoV-2 expansion.

Before the COVID-19 pandemic, during about 2011-2019, CD4+ T cells were taken from unexposed donors. Naive and memory CD4+ T cells came from enriched cryopreserved PBMCs. V was shortened by 5 bases and J by 4 bases, with 11 bases between the two germline ends. The CDR3 extends over 14 amino acids. CDR1 is MNHEY, CDR2 SMNVEV, per germline (reference sequence). Input material: memory CD4+ T cells from PBMCs. J is TRBJ2-2 and V is TRBV27; D is tentatively TRBD1 or TRBD2 (6 bases each). This clonotype was obtained from a human donor in good health. CDR3 loop: CASSAGHSTGELFF. The CDR3 coding sequence is TGTGCCAGCAGTGCGGGACACAGCACCGGGGAGCTGTTTTTT.